This T cell receptor beta chain was profiled in a study of breast tumors, draining lymph nodes, adjacent tissues. This clonotype showed up many times. Its antigen is not identified. Findings and limits, study-wide: Most tumor T cells seemingly derive from lymph node, then expand in tumor. Tumor and nontumor repertoires were significantly more similar in luminal-like than in basal-like breast cancer.

The germline V gene encodes CDR1 LNHNV and CDR2 YYDKDF (reference sequence). The CDR3 covers 12 residues. Trimming took 1 base from V and 8 from J, leaving 6 bases between them. Via MiXCR, TCRdb re-called the multiplex PCR reads, giving one row per CDR3 protein. The sample records approximately 52,000 distinct CDR3 sequences, less than 55% being singletons. The chain couples TRBV15 to TRBJ2-1; D remains unclear. The receptor was derived from a female donor with breast cancer. Some clones in this sample may be carry-over from other donors' samples. Specimen: breast tumor tissue. CDR3 amino acids: CATSRGEYEQFF. The CDR3 DNA reads as TGTGCCACCAGCAGAGGGGAATATGAGCAGTTCTTC.